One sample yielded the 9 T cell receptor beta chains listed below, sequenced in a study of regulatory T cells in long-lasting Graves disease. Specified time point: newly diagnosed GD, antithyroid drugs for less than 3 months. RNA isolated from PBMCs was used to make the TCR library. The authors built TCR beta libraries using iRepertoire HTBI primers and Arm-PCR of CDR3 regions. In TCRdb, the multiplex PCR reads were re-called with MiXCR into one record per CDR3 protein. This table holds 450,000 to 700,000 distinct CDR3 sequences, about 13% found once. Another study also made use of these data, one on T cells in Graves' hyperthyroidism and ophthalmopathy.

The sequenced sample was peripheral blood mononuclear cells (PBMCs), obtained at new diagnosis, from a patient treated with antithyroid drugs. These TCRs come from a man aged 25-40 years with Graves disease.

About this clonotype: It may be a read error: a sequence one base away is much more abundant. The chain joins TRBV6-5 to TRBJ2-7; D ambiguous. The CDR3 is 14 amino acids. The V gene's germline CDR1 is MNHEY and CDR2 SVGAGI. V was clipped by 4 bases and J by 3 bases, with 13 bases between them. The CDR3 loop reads CASSSNPTSYEQYF. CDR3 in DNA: TGTGCCAGCAGTTCCAATCCGACAAGCTACGAGCAGTACTTC.

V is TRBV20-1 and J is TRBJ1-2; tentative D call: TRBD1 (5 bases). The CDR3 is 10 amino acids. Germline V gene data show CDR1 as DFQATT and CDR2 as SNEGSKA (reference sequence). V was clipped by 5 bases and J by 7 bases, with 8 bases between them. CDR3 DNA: TGCAGTGCTGGCCAGGGTGGCTACACCTTC. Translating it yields CSAGQGGYTF.

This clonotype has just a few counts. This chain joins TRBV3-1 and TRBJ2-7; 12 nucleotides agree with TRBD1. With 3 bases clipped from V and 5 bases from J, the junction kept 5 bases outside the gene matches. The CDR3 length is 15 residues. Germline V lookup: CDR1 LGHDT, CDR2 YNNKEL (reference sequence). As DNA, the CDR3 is TGTGCCAGCAGCCATCTGGGACAGGGGGCCCACGAGCAGTACTTC. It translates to CASSHLGQGAHEQYF.

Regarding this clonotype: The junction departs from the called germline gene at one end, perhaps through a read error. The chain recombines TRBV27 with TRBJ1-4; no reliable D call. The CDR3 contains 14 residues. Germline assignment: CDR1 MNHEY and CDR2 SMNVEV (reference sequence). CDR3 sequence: CASMSHSVVGKLSF. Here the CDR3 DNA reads TGTGCCAGCATGTCTCACAGTGTTGTGGGAAAACTGTCTTTT.

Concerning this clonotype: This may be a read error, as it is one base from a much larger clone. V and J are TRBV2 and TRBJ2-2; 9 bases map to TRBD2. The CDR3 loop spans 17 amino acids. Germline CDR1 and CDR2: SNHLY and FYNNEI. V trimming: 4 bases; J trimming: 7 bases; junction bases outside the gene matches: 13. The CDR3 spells CASSVVISGSMGGELFF. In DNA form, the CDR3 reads TGTGCCAGCAGTGTCGTGATTAGCGGGAGTATGGGCGGGGAGCTGTTTTTT.

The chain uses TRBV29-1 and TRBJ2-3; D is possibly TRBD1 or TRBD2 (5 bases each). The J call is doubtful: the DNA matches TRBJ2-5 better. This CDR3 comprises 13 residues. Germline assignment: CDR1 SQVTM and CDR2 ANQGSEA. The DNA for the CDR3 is TGCAGCGTTGCTGGGGGAAGGGGAGAGACCCAGTACTTC. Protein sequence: CSVAGGRGETQYF.

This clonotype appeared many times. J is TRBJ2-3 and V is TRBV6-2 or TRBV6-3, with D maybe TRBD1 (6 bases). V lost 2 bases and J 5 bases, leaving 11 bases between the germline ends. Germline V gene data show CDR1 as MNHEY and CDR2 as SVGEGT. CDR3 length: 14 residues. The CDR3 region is CASSYGSQGDTQYF. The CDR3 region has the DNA TGTGCCAGCAGTTACGGTTCACAGGGAGATACGCAGTATTTT.

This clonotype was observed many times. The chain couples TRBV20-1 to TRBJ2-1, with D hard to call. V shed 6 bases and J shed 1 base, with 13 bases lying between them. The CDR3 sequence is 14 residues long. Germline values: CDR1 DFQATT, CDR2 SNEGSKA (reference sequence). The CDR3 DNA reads TGCAGTGCGAGCAGGCGGTCTTCCTACAATGAGCAGTTCTTC. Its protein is CSASRRSSYNEQFF.

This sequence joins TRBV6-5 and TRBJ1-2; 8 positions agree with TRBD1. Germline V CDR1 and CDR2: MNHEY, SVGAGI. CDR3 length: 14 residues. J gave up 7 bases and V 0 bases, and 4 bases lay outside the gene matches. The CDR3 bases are TGTGCCAGCAGTTACTCCCAGGGGGCGCCTGGCTACACCTTC. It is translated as CASSYSQGAPGYTF.